This T cell receptor (beta chain) derives from a study of vaccination and CD4 T cells after COVID-19. About the research overall: Post-vaccine sampling followed dose two by a median 72 days (range 14 to 241).

Per the germline V gene, CDR1 is DFQATT and CDR2 is SNEGSKA (reference sequence). CDR3 length equals 14 residues. V was pared by 1 base and J by 2 bases, with 10 bases between. An Oncomine TCR Beta short-read assay was used to sequence the DNA from cultured CD4+ T cells. Genomic DNA was isolated from CD4+ T cells that had been cultured. Each CDR3 protein gets one entry after TCRdb re-called the PCR reads with MiXCR. The sample consists of approximately 10,000 distinct CDR3 sequences, 55% to 75% of them appearing once. Concerning this clonotype: Its target is not known.

Treatment in this sample: approximately 9-day PBMC culture with coronavirus spike peptide pools or control peptides (ViraFEST assay). ViraFEST grew antigen-specific T cells using peptide pools, then sequenced TCRs. Cultures of PBMCs, two million per well, were set up with 10 IU/ml IL-2 and 8 to 10 ug/ml peptide pools. The gene calls are TRBV20-1 and TRBJ2-3; D gene unclear. The sequence was collected from a human donor who had recovered from COVID-19. The sequenced material came from CD4+ T cells from blood, cultured in vitro. The CDR3 loop is CSARGNFDTDTQYF. CDR3 bases: TGCAGTGCTAGAGGTAACTTCGACACAGATACGCAGTATTTT.